This TCR beta chain was documented in a study of shared clonotypes between healthy human individuals. General study points: Sequencing depth was expected to affect clonotype sharing among donors. Investigators collected only blood, and repertoires in tissues likely differ.

Researchers ran the assay at a deep level. The assay was immunoSEQ multiplex PCR, and TCRdb's table has in-frame clones only and misses some. The sample lists just over 2,000,000 clones, roughly 94% seen once, with around 1.1% in the top ten. This CDR3 spans 14 amino acids. CDR1 SQVTM and CDR2 ANQGSEA come from the germline V gene. V shed 1 base, J shed 7 bases, and the junction held 5 bases outside the gene matches. Note on this clone: What it binds is not known.

Naive-designated CD8 cells lacked CD45RO, were positively enriched for CCR7, and omitted terminally differentiated effector memory CD45RA+ cells. The chain couples TRBV29-1 to TRBJ2-1; 9 nucleotides align to TRBD1. This receptor was identified in a man between 18 and 29 years old in good health. Sequenced sample: naive CD8+ T cells sorted from blood. The CDR3 sequence is CSVEARDRANEQFF. CDR3 DNA: TGCAGCGTTGAAGCCCGGGACAGGGCGAATGAGCAGTTCTTC.